The clone carrying this TCR beta chain occurred a few times. Antigen specificity is unknown. Germline V gene sequence: CDR1 SGDLS, CDR2 YYNGEE. The CDR3 runs 13 residues. V was pared by 4 bases and J by 6 bases, with 14 bases between. The source of the sample is a study of T cells in Graves' hyperthyroidism and ophthalmopathy. Not enrolled were patients with uncontrolled infection, other autoimmune disease, pregnancy or lactation. The study's findings and limits: The model's output predicted ophthalmopathy at a median of roughly 6.9 months prior to onset.

Amplified TCR beta CDR3 regions came from RNA transcripts. Researchers ran a first-round RT-PCR on the TCR CDR3 using the HTBI primer set. Each CDR3 protein gets one entry after TCRdb re-called the multiplex PCR reads with MiXCR. The data contain 500,000 to 750,000 distinct CDR3 sequences, 46% of them singletons. The rearrangement joins TRBV9 to TRBJ2-7; possible D gene TRBD1, 6 bases. Sample: peripheral blood or thyroid tissue (not recorded which). This sequence originates from a woman between 18 and 29 years old with Graves' hyperthyroidism. Here the CDR3 DNA reads TGTGCCAGCAGCCTAAAACAGGGTACCGAGCAGTACTTC. Its protein is CASSLKQGTEQYF.